Sequencing of this T cell receptor (beta chain) was carried out in a study of shared clonotypes between healthy human individuals. The V and J ends lost 3 bases and 1 base respectively, with 8 bases between them. Germline V gives CDR1 SGHTS, CDR2 YDEGEE. This CDR3 comprises 13 residues. TCRdb's table, derived via immunoSEQ multiplex PCR, lists solely in-frame clones and lacks some. The sample shows more than 550,000 clones, about nine tenths of them seen only once. This clone has just one count. The antigen is not known. Notes on the study in general: Unshared clonotypes carried lower generation probabilities than those common to all four donors. Larger estimated richness was generally recorded for naive subsets relative to memory subsets.

The sequenced material came from memory CD8+ T cells from PBMCs. Stated subset: CD45RO+ cells pooled with CCR7-negative TemRA cells. This TCR was sampled from a man younger than 30 in good health. Some clones in this sample may be carry-over from other donors' samples. The J gene is TRBJ2-7, the V gene TRBV5-8, with a tentative D call TRBD1 (6 bases). This chain's CDR3 is CASSWGQSYEQYF. The DNA for the CDR3 is TGTGCCAGCAGCTGGGGACAATCCTACGAGCAGTACTTC.